The 31 T cell receptor beta chains listed next were all sequenced from one sample in a study of T cells in Graves' hyperthyroidism and ophthalmopathy. Regions amplified from RNA transcripts were the TCR beta CDR3 regions. Using the HTBI primer set, a first-round RT-PCR was run on the TCR CDR3. MiXCR was run by TCRdb on the multiplex PCR reads, yielding one entry per CDR3 protein. Seen here are hundreds of thousands of distinct CDR3 sequences, roughly 14% observed once, and the top ten hold over 10%. The material sequenced was blood. These receptors came from a man between 18 and 29 years old with Graves' ophthalmopathy.

This clonotype turned up a few times. The V gene is TRBV4-1, the J gene TRBJ1-4, with D perhaps matching TRBD1 (6 bases). CDR3 length: 14 amino acids. Trimming took 5 bases from V and 8 from J, leaving 15 bases between them. Germline loops: CDR1 MGHRA, CDR2 YSYEKL. CDR3 protein: CASSKTTGTEKLFF. As DNA, the CDR3 is TGCGCCAGCAGCAAAACCACAGGGACCGAAAAACTGTTTTTT.

The sample holds a few counts of this clonotype. The chain links TRBV24-1 to TRBJ2-3, with a weak D call TRBD1 (6 bases). The germline gives CDR1 KGHDR, CDR2 SFDVKD. The CDR3 spans 16 residues. The V end lost 0 bases, the J end lost 2 bases, and 11 bases lay between the germline ends. CDR3: CATSDLKGEITDTQYF. DNA for the CDR3: TGTGCCACCAGTGATTTGAAGGGGGAAATCACAGATACGCAGTATTTT.

This clonotype was counted at least ten times. This chain joins TRBV20-1 and TRBJ2-3; the D is unclear. Trimming removed 0 bases from V and 5 bases from J, with 6 bases in between. This CDR3 has 12 residues. Germline V CDR1 and CDR2: DFQATT, SNEGSKA (reference sequence). The CDR3 sequence is CSARDWGDTQYF. The DNA for the CDR3 is TGCAGTGCTAGAGATTGGGGAGATACGCAGTATTTT.

This clonotype was recorded a few times. The rearrangement uses TRBV7-6 and TRBJ2-1; 9 bases are a match to TRBD1. Germline CDR1 is SGHVS and CDR2 is FNYEAQ. The CDR3 is 15 residues long. V trimming: 5 bases; J trimming: 7 bases; junction bases outside the gene matches: 9. CDR3 in DNA: TGTGCCAGCAGCCCCCGGGTCGGACAGGGGAATGAGCAGTTCTTC. Translating gives CASSPRVGQGNEQFF.

The rearrangement joins TRBV7-9 to TRBJ2-2; a weak D match, TRBD1 (6 bases). The CDR3 is 16 residues long. V was clipped by 6 bases and J by 7 bases, with 21 bases between them. Germline V gene sequence: CDR1 SEHNR, CDR2 FQNEAQ (reference sequence). This CDR3 is CASRFGQSGMGGELFF. The CDR3 DNA reads TGTGCCAGCAGATTCGGACAGTCCGGGATGGGCGGGGAGCTGTTTTTT.

This clonotype has a count of ten or more. The chain combines TRBV2 with TRBJ2-5; D may be TRBD1 (5 bases). The V end lost 11 bases, the J end lost 1 base, and 8 bases lay between the germline ends. CDR1 and CDR2 (germline): SNHLY, FYNNEI. The CDR3 totals 11 residues. As DNA, the CDR3 is TGTGCCGGAGACAGCCAAGAGACCCAGTACTTC. Residues: CAGDSQETQYF.

In this sample, this clonotype turned up many times. This chain uses TRBV27 with TRBJ2-7; D uncertain. The CDR3 has 14 amino acids. The V and J ends lost 3 bases and 1 base respectively, with 10 bases between them. CDR1 and CDR2 from the germline V gene are MNHEY and SMNVEV (reference sequence). CDR3 loop: CASSFGPTSYEQYF. CDR3 nucleotides: TGTGCCAGCAGTTTCGGACCTACTTCCTACGAGCAGTACTTC.

This clonotype was counted ten times or more. The rearrangement links TRBV5-1 to TRBJ2-7, with D possibly being TRBD1 (6 bases). The CDR3 contains 16 residues. The ends were cut back, 4 bases at V and 3 bases at J, with 20 bases in the middle. CDR1 and CDR2 from the germline V gene are SGHRS and YFSETQ. In DNA form, the CDR3 reads TGCGCCAGCAGCGGCCCGCCTGGACAGCTTGGCTACGAGCAGTACTTC. It codes for CASSGPPGQLGYEQYF.

This clonotype was counted a few times. The chain is built from TRBV5-1 and TRBJ2-7, with 9 bases fitting TRBD1. The CDR3 consists of 15 residues. The V gene end was trimmed by 0 bases and the J gene end by 6 bases; junction bases not matched to a gene: 7. Germline V lookup: CDR1 SGHRS, CDR2 YFSETQ. CDR3 nucleotide sequence: TGCGCCAGCAGCTTGGAGGCAGGGACAGGGCGCGAGCAGTACTTC. Its translation: CASSLEAGTGREQYF.

The chain carries TRBV27 and TRBJ1-1; unclear D gene. V was clipped by 0 bases and J by 3 bases, with 11 bases between them. The germline CDR1 and CDR2 sequences are MNHEY and SMNVEV (reference sequence). The CDR3 consists of 15 residues. DNA of the CDR3: TGTGCCAGCAGTTTATCGGAATCGGAATACACTGAAGCTTTCTTT. It codes for CASSLSESEYTEAFF.

Points on this clonotype: A much larger clone is a single base away; this may be a read error. The rearrangement uses TRBV19 and TRBJ1-5; D gene uncertain. The V gene lost 5 bases and the J gene lost 2 bases, with 13 bases spanning the gap. This CDR3 is 15 amino acids long. CDR1 LNHDA and CDR2 SQIVND come from the germline V gene (reference sequence). CDR3 coding DNA: TGTGCCAGTAGTGGAGCGGATCTTGGCAATCAGCCCCAGCATTTT. Protein: CASSGADLGNQPQHF. The variable domain in full, with the rest retrieved from reference TRBV19 and TRBJ1-5, is DGGITQSPKYLFRKEGQNVTLSCEQNLNHDAMYWYRQDPGQGLRLIYYSQIVNDFQKGDIAEGYSVSREKKESFPLTVTSAQKNPTAFYLCASSGADLGNQPQHFGDGTRLSIL.

This clonotype came up many times. The chain carries TRBV7-9 and TRBJ1-1, with TRBD1 identical over 8 bases. V trimming: 1 base; J trimming: 1 base; junction bases outside the gene matches: 2. Germline loops: CDR1 SEHNR, CDR2 FQNEAQ (reference sequence). This CDR3 is built from 15 residues. CDR3 sequence (DNA): TGTGCCAGCAGCTTAGGGGACAGGTCGAACACTGAAGCTTTCTTT. The encoded protein is CASSLGDRSNTEAFF.

The chain has TRBV14 and TRBJ2-7; 7 nucleotides align to TRBD1. Looked up from germline, CDR1 is SGHDN and CDR2 is FVKESK. V dropped 4 bases and J dropped 3; count of bases not matched to a gene: 6. This CDR3 region has 14 residues. The CDR3 DNA is TGTGCCAGCAGCCCGGGACAGCGACACTACGAGCAGTACTTC. Protein: CASSPGQRHYEQYF.

This clonotype has a count of ten or more. This chain links TRBV20-1 with TRBJ2-7, with a weak D call TRBD2 (6 bases). CDR1 is DFQATT, CDR2 SNEGSKA, per germline (reference sequence). The CDR3 length is 15 residues. Trimming stripped 1 base from V and 2 bases from J, with 15 bases between. CDR3 coding DNA: TGCAGTGCTAGAGGATCTGGAGGGACCCCCTACGAGCAGTACTTC. It translates to CSARGSGGTPYEQYF.

This chain uses TRBV19 with TRBJ1-2, with 11 bases lining up with TRBD1. V lost 3 bases to trimming and J lost 7 bases; unmatched junction nucleotides: 4. The CDR3 has 14 amino acids. Germline V gives CDR1 LNHDA, CDR2 SQIVND (reference sequence). The CDR3 loop is CASSIWTGGSGYTF. For the CDR3, the DNA is TGTGCCAGTAGTATTTGGACAGGGGGCTCTGGCTACACCTTC.

This clonotype was picked up many times. The V call is TRBV7-8, the J call TRBJ2-5; 11 bases are a match to TRBD1. CDR1 SGHVS and CDR2 FQNEAQ come from the germline V gene. CDR3 length equals 16 residues. Trimming at V came to 4 bases and at J to 4 bases, leaving 8 bases not matched to a gene. CDR3 sequence (DNA): TGTGCCAGCAGCTACGGACAGGGGGCTTGGGCAGAGACCCAGTACTTC. Protein: CASSYGQGAWAETQYF.

This clonotype was counted at least ten times. The rearrangement joins TRBV12-3 or TRBV12-4 to TRBJ2-7; a weak D match, TRBD2 (6 bases). This CDR3 region has 14 residues. V was pared by 6 bases and J by 6 bases, with 18 bases between. The DNA for the CDR3 is TGTGCCAGCAGGGCGGGACCCGCCAGGTCCGAGCAGTACTTC. This sequence encodes CASRAGPARSEQYF.

This clonotype was observed at least ten times. The J gene is TRBJ1-3, the V gene TRBV29-1, with D possibly matching TRBD1 (5 bases). This CDR3 comprises 13 residues. The germline V gene encodes CDR1 SQVTM and CDR2 ANQGSEA. The V end was cut by 1 base, the J end by 4 bases, with 8 bases between. This CDR3 reads CSVEGPGGNTIYF. CDR3 nucleotides: TGCAGCGTTGAAGGACCAGGGGGAAACACCATATATTTT.

The table lists this clonotype with a few counts. V is TRBV20-1 and J is TRBJ2-5; weak D call: TRBD2 (5 bases). CDR3 length: 12 amino acids. Deletions cut 5 bases from V and 0 bases from J, with 7 bases between. The germline V gene encodes CDR1 DFQATT and CDR2 SNEGSKA (reference sequence). The CDR3 bases are TGCAGTGCTCTAGCAAACCAAGAGACCCAGTACTTC. Its protein is CSALANQETQYF.

This clonotype came up a few times. The chain employs TRBV10-3 and TRBJ1-4, with D tentatively TRBD1 (5 bases). The V end was cut by 6 bases, the J end by 1 base, with 15 bases between. The germline V gene encodes CDR1 ENHRY and CDR2 SYGVKD. The length of the CDR3 is 16 residues. DNA of the CDR3: TGTGCCATCAGCGACCCCACCCAGGGAACTAATGAAAAACTGTTTTTT. This codes for CAISDPTQGTNEKLFF.

Many counts were recorded for this clonotype. This chain links TRBV12-3 or TRBV12-4 with TRBJ2-3; D may be TRBD1 (6 bases). This CDR3 is built from 15 residues. V lost 7 bases and J 4 bases, leaving 18 bases between the germline ends. CDR3 sequence: CASTLGTRRPDTQYF. In DNA form, the CDR3 reads TGTGCCAGCACCTTGGGGACAAGGCGCCCAGATACGCAGTATTTT.

The chain combines TRBV28 with TRBJ2-1, with a weak D call TRBD2 (5 bases). From germline, CDR1 is MDHEN and CDR2 SYDVKM. The CDR3 runs 15 residues. Trimming shortened V by 7 bases and J by 4 bases, and 17 bases separated the two germline ends. The CDR3 DNA is TGTGCCAGCACAGAATCCGGGATAGGATACAATGAGCAGTTCTTC. Its translation: CASTESGIGYNEQFF. Full variable domain (remainder filled in from reference TRBV28 and TRBJ2-1): DVKVTQSSRYLVKRTGEKVFLECVQDMDHENMFWYRQDPGLGLRLIYFSYDVKMKEKGDIPEGYSVSREKKERFSLILESASTNQTSMYLCASTESGIGYNEQFFGPGTRLTVL.

As to this clonotype: This may be a read error, as it is one base from a much larger clone. The V and J genes are TRBV9 and TRBJ1-6, with D maybe TRBD1 (6 bases). Germline V lookup: CDR1 SGDLS, CDR2 YYNGEE. V lost 3 bases and J 5 bases, leaving 15 bases between the germline ends. The CDR3 has 16 amino acids. The CDR3 loop reads CASSAASGADNSPLHF. CDR3 in DNA: TGTGCCAGCAGCGCAGCATCGGGGGCCGATAATTCACCCCTCCACTTT.

V and J are TRBV14 and TRBJ1-1; TRBD1 might be the D (5 bases). The CDR3 has 18 amino acids. Germline V gene sequence: CDR1 SGHDN, CDR2 FVKESK. Trimming removed 3 bases at V and 1 base at J, with 21 bases between. CDR3 sequence reads: CASSQDSRVFRQNTEAFF. The CDR3 nucleotides are TGTGCCAGCAGCCAGGATTCCAGGGTTTTCCGACAGAACACTGAAGCTTTCTTT.

This clonotype was counted at least ten times. The chain uses TRBV7-8 and TRBJ2-1, with D possibly TRBD1 on 5 matching bases. Germline V gene lookup returns CDR1 SGHVS and CDR2 FQNEAQ. The CDR3 has 15 amino acids. The V end lost 1 base, the J end lost 1 base, and 8 bases lay between the germline ends. CDR3 nucleotides: TGTGCCAGCAGCTTAGGAGACAGATCCTACAATGAGCAGTTCTTC. It specifies CASSLGDRSYNEQFF.

V usage is TRBV5-1 and J usage is TRBJ2-5; a possible D gene is TRBD2 (5 bases). V gave up 1 base and J gave up 2 bases, with 12 bases separating them. CDR1 is SGHRS and CDR2 is YFSETQ in the germline V gene. CDR3 length: 15 amino acids. The CDR3 bases are TGCGCCAGCAGCTTGTTAGGACTGAATCAAGAGACCCAGTACTTC. Amino acid sequence: CASSLLGLNQETQYF.

The chain recombines TRBV29-1 with TRBJ2-7; D gene unclear. The germline V and J ends were trimmed by 3 bases and 3 bases, with 9 bases remaining between them. The CDR3 runs to 12 residues. Germline-derived CDR1 and CDR2 are SQVTM and ANQGSEA. The CDR3 protein is CSVEARNYEQYF. DNA of the CDR3: TGCAGCGTTGAGGCTCGGAACTACGAGCAGTACTTC.

Comment on this clonotype: A single base separates this from a much larger clone, so it may be a read error. The genes are TRBV6-5 and TRBJ2-1; D might be TRBD1 (6 bases). CDR1 and CDR2 from the germline V gene are MNHEY and SVGAGI. This CDR3 is 15 amino acids long. The V and J ends lost 2 bases and 9 bases respectively, with 17 bases between them. CDR3 DNA: TGTGCCAGCAGTTACGAGCAAACCGGGACAAGTGAGCAGTTCTTC. Translating it yields CASSYEQTGTSEQFF.

This clonotype was seen many times. V is TRBV12-3 or TRBV12-4 and J is TRBJ2-5; 8 bases line up with TRBD2. There are 14 residues in the CDR3. Unmatched junction bases numbered 9, after V lost 7 bases and J lost 5 bases. The CDR3 nucleotides are TGTGCCAGCACCTTAGCGGGGTATCGCGAGACCCAGTACTTC. Translating gives CASTLAGYRETQYF.

CDR3 sequence: CASSTTSGRAYEQYF. The CDR3 nucleotides read TGTGCCAGCAGCACGACTAGCGGGAGGGCCTACGAGCAGTACTTC. The genes are TRBV7-8 and TRBJ2-7, with 14 bases matching TRBD2. This CDR3 is 15 amino acids long. CDR1 and CDR2 (germline): SGHVS, FQNEAQ. Trimming took 5 bases from V and 2 from J; bases not matched to a gene: 2.

This clonotype was seen many times. The rearrangement uses TRBV2 and TRBJ2-7; D is ambiguous. This CDR3 spans 13 amino acids. Germline assignment: CDR1 SNHLY and CDR2 FYNNEI. V was clipped by 3 bases and J by 0 bases, with 6 bases between them. The CDR3 DNA is TGTGCCAGCAGTGAGTCGGACTCCTACGAGCAGTACTTC. It encodes CASSESDSYEQYF.